The 32 T cell receptor beta chains given below trace back to one sample, sequenced in a study of T cell responses to AZD1222 COVID-19 vaccine (dated by TCRdb to the early 2020s). Library construction relied on the immunoSEQ multiplex PCR assay. This is the immuneACCESS table as TCRdb keeps it, with only in-frame sequences that have V and J called. A part of the clones is gone; compared with another copy, unresolved V genes explain less than half, and the rest is unexplained. In this sample the table shows more than 100,000 clones, roughly nine tenths of which occur a single time. Clones ranked in the top ten supply approximately 1.7% of the sample. The sample's time point label, decoded: baseline before first vaccination. Sequenced material: peripheral blood, taken on day 0 of AZD1222 vaccination. All receptors derive from an adult in good health.

CDR3 amino acids: CATGTDSYNSPLHF. The CDR3 bases are TGTGCCACCGGGACAGACTCCTATAATTCACCCCTCCACTTT. This chain uses TRBV6-5 with TRBJ1-6; TRBD1 matches 7 bases. Germline CDR1 MNHEY, CDR2 SVGAGI. The CDR3 spans 14 residues. V trimming: 10 bases; J trimming: 0 bases; junction bases outside the gene matches: 3.

This clone occurred once. This chain joins TRBV28 and TRBJ1-2, with D hard to call. Germline V CDR1 and CDR2: MDHEN, SYDVKM. This CDR3 has 15 amino acids. The V gene lost 3 bases and the J gene lost 3 bases, with 14 bases spanning the gap. CDR3 bases: TGTGCCAGCAGTTTGAGTAGAGGGAGTTACTATGGCTACACCTTC. It encodes CASSLSRGSYYGYTF.

Only one count was recorded for this clone. The rearrangement joins TRBV7-9 to TRBJ2-7; D is undetermined. The CDR3 runs to 13 residues. V shed 1 base and J shed 6 bases, with 10 bases lying between them. Germline assignment: CDR1 SEHNR and CDR2 FQNEAQ (reference sequence). This chain's CDR3 is CASSLDLRTEQYV. The DNA for the CDR3 is TGTGCCAGCAGCTTAGACTTGAGGACCGAGCAGTACGTC.

V is TRBV5-1 and J is TRBJ1-1; D perhaps matches TRBD1 (5 bases). This CDR3 spans 13 amino acids. V shed 1 base and J shed 4 bases, with 8 bases lying between them. Germline CDR1 SGHRS, CDR2 YFSETQ. The chain's CDR3 is CASSLLGVTEAFF. The CDR3 coding sequence is TGCGCCAGCAGCTTGTTGGGGGTCACTGAAGCTTTCTTT.

V gene TRBV24-1 combines with J gene TRBJ1-1; no clear D gene. The CDR3 is made up of 12 amino acids. Between the trimmed V and J ends, which lost 2 bases and 11 bases, there was a span of 11 bases. The germline V gene has CDR1 KGHDR and CDR2 SFDVKD. In DNA form, the CDR3 reads TGTGCCACCAGTGATTCTGGAGGTAGGGCTTTCTTT. It is translated as CATSDSGGRAFF.

The chain is built from TRBV4-2 and TRBJ1-5; TRBD1 agrees at 8 bases. After removal of 1 base from V and 4 bases from J, the junction contained 6 bases not matched to a gene. CDR1 LGHNA and CDR2 YNFKEQ come from the germline V gene. This CDR3 comprises 16 residues. CDR3 in DNA: TGTGCCAGCAGCCAAGCCGTTCAGGGGGCGAATCAGCCCCAGCATTTT. As protein: CASSQAVQGANQPQHF.

CDR3 bases: TGTGCCAGCACCAGGAGCGGGAGGTACCCTTCCGAGCAGTACGTC. Its translation is CASTRSGRYPSEQYV. The rearrangement joins TRBV28 to TRBJ2-7; 9 bases fit TRBD2. Per the germline V gene, CDR1 is MDHEN and CDR2 is SYDVKM. The junction had 13 bases not matched to a gene; V was cut back by 7 bases and J by 6 bases. The CDR3 spans 15 residues.

The CDR3 is CASSAGGASSYNEQFF. CDR3 in DNA: TGTGCCAGCAGCGCCGGGGGTGCTAGCTCCTACAATGAGCAGTTCTTC. This chain joins TRBV11-2 and TRBJ2-1; perhaps TRBD2 as D (6 bases). The CDR3 totals 16 residues. CDR1 is SGHAT and CDR2 is FQNNGV in the germline V gene. Trimming removed 5 bases at V and 0 bases at J, with 14 bases between.

The rearrangement uses TRBV30 and TRBJ1-1; 7 bases match TRBD1. From germline, CDR1 is GTSNPN and CDR2 SVGIG (reference sequence). V trimming: 2 bases; J trimming: 12 bases; junction bases outside the gene matches: 6. The CDR3 has 11 residues. In nucleotides, the CDR3 is TGTGCCTGGAGTAGAACAGGGGATTCTTTCTTT. Its translation is CAWSRTGDSFF. Using reference TRBV30 and TRBJ1-1 for the parts outside the CDR3, the full variable domain is SQTIHQWPATLVQPVGSPLSLECTVEGTSNPNLYWYRQAAGRGLQLLFYSVGIGQISSEVPQNLSASRPQDRQFILSSKKLLLSDSGFYLCAWSRTGDSFFGQGTRLTVV.

A single count supports this clone. This rearrangement joins TRBV6-5 to TRBJ1-6; D not resolved. Trimming removed 7 bases from V and 4 bases from J, with 11 bases in between. The CDR3 runs 14 residues. Germline loops: CDR1 MNHEY, CDR2 SVGAGI. CDR3 bases: TGTGCCAGCAAAACGGATCTATATAATTCACCCCTCCACTTT. Its protein is CASKTDLYNSPLHF.

V and J are TRBV5-1 and TRBJ1-1; D is unresolved. The CDR3 is 13 residues long. The ends were cut back, 4 bases at V and 1 base at J, with 8 bases in the middle. Germline V gene sequence: CDR1 SGHRS, CDR2 YFSETQ. CDR3: CASSLVSNTEAFF. CDR3 coding DNA: TGCGCCAGCAGCCTCGTGTCGAACACTGAAGCTTTCTTT.

The rearrangement uses TRBV19 and TRBJ1-2; D is uncertain. Germline CDR1 LNHDA, CDR2 SQIVND (reference sequence). The CDR3 contains 15 residues. V was pared by 6 bases and J by 2 bases, with 16 bases between. Here the CDR3 reads CASSIKHLTNYGYTF. The CDR3 coding sequence is TGTGCCAGTAGCATCAAACACCTGACAAACTATGGCTACACCTTC.

This chain connects TRBV11-2 to TRBJ2-1; D call uncertain. Trimming took off 7 bases at V and 4 bases at J, with 8 bases between the two ends. The CDR3 loop spans 12 amino acids. Germline CDR1 SGHAT, CDR2 FQNNGV. CDR3 amino acids: CASKTDYNEQFF. In DNA form, the CDR3 reads TGTGCCAGCAAAACAGATTACAATGAGCAGTTCTTC.

V usage is TRBV5-1 and J usage is TRBJ1-1, with 10 bases aligning to TRBD1. The J segment lost 5 bases and the V segment lost 3 bases, leaving 7 bases of the junction unmatched. The CDR3 length is 15 residues. Germline V lookup: CDR1 SGHRS, CDR2 YFSETQ. This CDR3 is CASSYSDRGWTEAFF. CDR3 sequence (DNA): TGCGCCAGCAGCTATTCGGACAGGGGGTGGACTGAAGCTTTCTTT.

J is TRBJ1-2 and V is TRBV5-1, with D possibly being TRBD1 (5 bases). The CDR3 has 15 residues. Germline values: CDR1 SGHRS, CDR2 YFSETQ. V lost 0 bases and J 7 bases, leaving 16 bases between the germline ends. CDR3 protein: CASSLEAGKGSGYTF. The CDR3 nucleotides are TGCGCCAGCAGCTTGGAAGCAGGGAAAGGTAGTGGCTACACCTTC.

The chain uses TRBV3-1 (or the pseudogene TRBV3-2) and TRBJ2-1; no firm D call. The CDR3 has 14 amino acids. Per the germline V gene, CDR1 is LGHDT and CDR2 is YNNKEL (reference sequence). V shed 1 base and J shed 5 bases, with 9 bases lying between them. CDR3 nucleotides: TGTGCCAGCAGCCAAGGTGGTACGAACAATGAGCAGTTCTTC. It yields the protein CASSQGGTNNEQFF.

J is TRBJ2-1 and V is TRBV27; 12 nucleotides line up with TRBD2. J gave up 2 bases and V 5 bases, and 19 bases lay outside the gene matches. Looked up from germline, CDR1 is MNHEY and CDR2 is SMNVEV (reference sequence). This CDR3 contains 21 residues. This CDR3 reads CASSPERARKTSGGPYNEQFF. The CDR3, as DNA: TGTGCCAGCAGTCCCGAAAGGGCGAGGAAGACTAGCGGGGGCCCCTACAATGAGCAGTTCTTC.

The chain links TRBV7-3 to TRBJ2-2; D uncertain. Germline V gene data show CDR1 as SGHTA and CDR2 as FQGTGA. V shed 5 bases and J shed 3 bases, with 16 bases lying between them. CDR3 size: 16 residues. CDR3 sequence reads: CASSPRALVDTGELFF. The DNA for the CDR3 is TGTGCCAGCAGCCCCCGGGCCCTCGTAGACACCGGGGAGCTGTTTTTT.

The gene calls are TRBV7-6 and TRBJ1-2, with 7 bases fitting TRBD1. There are 14 residues in the CDR3. The V gene end was trimmed by 1 base and the J gene end by 2 bases; junction bases not matched to a gene: 1. Germline CDR1 reads SGHVS; CDR2 reads FNYEAQ. The CDR3 DNA sequence: TGTGCCAGCAGCTTAGAACAGGGGAACTATGGCTACACCTTC. Its translation: CASSLEQGNYGYTF.

This clone was counted once. This sequence joins TRBV27 and TRBJ2-3; a possible D gene is TRBD2 (6 bases). Germline lookup yields CDR1 MNHEY and CDR2 SMNVEV (reference sequence). V lost 4 bases to trimming and J lost 6 bases, with 17 bases between them. This CDR3 is built from 15 residues. For the CDR3, the DNA is TGTGCCAGCAGTTCGGCGGGGAAGAGGGCCGATACGCAGTATTTT. As protein: CASSSAGKRADTQYF.

The V call is TRBV18, the J call TRBJ1-4, with 7 nucleotides matching TRBD1. Trimming at V came to 5 bases and at J to 8 bases, leaving 11 bases not matched to a gene. From germline, CDR1 is KGHSH and CDR2 LQKENI. This CDR3 spans 15 amino acids. CDR3 sequence: CASSSNRGDGEKLFF. The CDR3 nucleotides are TGTGCCAGCTCATCTAACAGGGGAGATGGGGAAAAACTGTTTTTT.

The genes are TRBV5-1 and TRBJ2-5; TRBD2 agrees at 11 bases. Germline CDR1 and CDR2: SGHRS and YFSETQ. The CDR3 contains 15 residues. Trimming cost V 4 bases and J 1 base; bases outside gene matches: 3. The CDR3 DNA reads TGCGCCAGCAGCCCGGGACTAGCGGCCCAAGAGACCCAGTACTTC. Translated: CASSPGLAAQETQYF.

The chain has TRBV30 and TRBJ2-6, with D tentatively TRBD2 (5 bases). Germline V gene sequence: CDR1 GTSNPN, CDR2 SVGIG (reference sequence). This CDR3 has 14 amino acids. With 5 bases removed from V and 4 bases from J, the gap between germline ends came to 12 bases. DNA of the CDR3: TGTGCCTGGGACTCCCCGGGGGGGGCCAACGTCCTGACTTTC. Translation: CAWDSPGGANVLTF.

This chain uses TRBV7-9 with TRBJ2-2, with 7 bases aligning to TRBD1. The CDR3 extends over 15 amino acids. Per the germline V gene, CDR1 is SEHNR and CDR2 is FQNEAQ (reference sequence). The J segment lost 6 bases and the V segment lost 6 bases, leaving 10 bases of the junction unmatched. CDR3 nucleotides: TGTGCCAGCAGATTCTCCGGGACAGAGGCCGGGGAGCTGTTTTTT. It specifies CASRFSGTEAGELFF.

The chain combines TRBV5-4 with TRBJ1-1; maybe TRBD1 (5 bases). Trimming stripped 0 bases from V and 6 bases from J, with 12 bases between. Germline CDR1 is SGHNT and CDR2 is YYREEE (reference sequence). The CDR3 runs 14 residues. The CDR3 nucleotides are TGTGCCAGCAGCTTGGCTTTCCGGGGCTCTGAAGCTTTCTTT. Residues: CASSLAFRGSEAFF.

The V and J genes are TRBV19 and TRBJ1-5; a possible D gene is TRBD1 (5 bases). The CDR3 length is 17 residues. From germline, CDR1 is LNHDA and CDR2 SQIVND (reference sequence). Trimming shortened V by 5 bases and J by 1 base, and 18 bases separated the two germline ends. CDR3 sequence: CASSLILDSASNQPQHF. The CDR3 nucleotides read TGTGCCAGTAGTCTAATCCTCGACAGTGCGAGCAATCAGCCCCAGCATTTT.

This chain uses TRBV5-6 with TRBJ1-1; the D is unclear. Looked up from germline, CDR1 is SGHDT and CDR2 is YYEEEE. The germline V and J ends were trimmed by 0 bases and 0 bases, with 6 bases remaining between them. The CDR3 spans 14 residues. The CDR3 region is CASSLAGMNTEAFF. The CDR3 region has the DNA TGTGCCAGCAGCTTGGCGGGTATGAACACTGAAGCTTTCTTT.

This rearrangement joins TRBV10-3 to TRBJ1-4; the D is unclear. Germline assignment: CDR1 ENHRY and CDR2 SYGVKD. This CDR3 contains 14 residues. V shed 3 bases and J shed 4 bases, with 9 bases lying between them. The CDR3 nucleotides read TGTGCCATCAGTGAAGGGCAGTTTAATGAAAAACTGTTTTTT. It codes for CAISEGQFNEKLFF.

This rearrangement joins TRBV5-4 to TRBJ1-1; 7 bases are shared with TRBD1. Trimming removed 4 bases from V and 5 bases from J; junction bases left unmatched: 11. CDR1 is SGHNT, CDR2 YYREEE, per germline (reference sequence). The CDR3 sequence is 15 residues long. CDR3 loop: CASSHRRQGGTEAFF. The CDR3 region has the DNA TGTGCCAGCAGCCACCGTAGACAGGGCGGGACTGAAGCTTTCTTT.

The J gene is TRBJ1-5, the V gene TRBV30; D ambiguous. Germline values: CDR1 GTSNPN, CDR2 SVGIG (reference sequence). This CDR3 contains 10 residues. V was pared by 5 bases and J by 9 bases, with 8 bases between. CDR3 sequence: CAWLYRPQHF. In DNA form, the CDR3 reads TGTGCCTGGCTGTACCGGCCCCAGCATTTT. The whole variable domain, remainder taken from reference TRBV30 and TRBJ1-5, is SQTIHQWPATLVQPVGSPLSLECTVEGTSNPNLYWYRQAAGRGLQLLFYSVGIGQISSEVPQNLSASRPQDRQFILSSKKLLLSDSGFYLCAWLYRPQHFGDGTRLSIL.

The chain is built from TRBV30 and TRBJ1-5; 7 nucleotides agree with TRBD1. This CDR3 contains 17 residues. Per germline, CDR1 GTSNPN and CDR2 SVGIG (reference sequence). Germline trimming cut 2 bases from V and 1 base from J; bases unmatched to any gene: 11. CDR3 DNA sequence: TGTGCCTGGAGTCCCCGTGACAGGGTGATGAGCAATCAGCCCCAGCATTTT. It specifies CAWSPRDRVMSNQPQHF.

The J gene is TRBJ2-3, the V gene TRBV11-2; D is possibly TRBD2 (5 bases). The CDR3 totals 19 residues. Germline V gene data show CDR1 as SGHAT and CDR2 as FQNNGV. Trimming removed 5 bases from V and 0 bases from J, with 24 bases in between. CDR3 DNA sequence: TGTGCCAGCAGCCCTAGCCCCAACCCTTCGGGATGGAGCACAGATACGCAGTATTTT. Translating gives CASSPSPNPSGWSTDTQYF.